This T cell receptor (beta chain) was recovered during a study of T cell responses to AZD1222 COVID-19 vaccine (dated by TCRdb to the early 2020s). Notes on the research overall: TCR sequencing covered approximately 230 trial participants: 200 to 220 given two doses of AZD1222 and around 26 given two doses of MenACWY control vaccine. Trial participants were enrolled by age into 18-55, 56-69 and 70-plus year subgroups, with 148, 28 and 57 TCR-sequenced participants respectively. What the authors observed across the whole study: The 56-69-year group was small, and its depth increase did not reach significance, likely because of low power. Because no day 14 peak-response samples were available, repertoires were characterized only after the peak T cell response. Spike-specific TCR breadth and depth rose significantly after two AZD1222 doses compared with day 0 and with MenACWY recipients. Epitopes outside the regions mutated in the B.1.351 and B.1.1.7 variants were reportedly recognized by nearly half of the unique spike-specific TCRs. Conclusions about previously exposed vaccinees are limited, since just a handful of AZD1222 recipients were seropositive for SARS-CoV-2 at baseline. The whole spike protein was spanned by vaccine-associated CD4 TCRs, and dominant responses were seen in regions 160-218 and 743-854. Participants were mostly white British and included more females than males, and it was suggested by the authors that clonal diversity may have been underestimated.

With regard to this clone: Which antigen it targets is not known. It has no much larger one-base neighbor in the sample; base qualities were not kept.

CDR1 and CDR2 were assigned from the germline V gene as KGHDR and SFDVKD. V has 7 bases trimmed and J has 4 bases trimmed; junction bases matching no gene number 9. The CDR3 starts with the cysteine, ends with the phenylalanine, and has 15 residues. The retained sequence is limited to the CDR3, 45 bases, with the frame set at the first base. The time point label here, explained by the study, means: about 28 days (+/-7) after the second vaccine dose. AZD1222 recipients whose second dose came at about 4 weeks and those whose second dose came at about 12 weeks were combined into one group, since spike-specific TCR depth and breadth did not differ between the two schedules. The vaccinee samples were drawn from two UK trials, COV001 and COV002, one of which was a single-blind randomized controlled phase 2/3 trial testing AZD1222 (ChAdOx1 nCoV-19) in healthy adults. For TCRbeta chain sequencing, PBMC samples from trial participants were taken at day 0 and at day 28 after the second dose.

The CDR3 regions of human TCRbeta chains were analyzed by immunosequencing. In the authors' own workflow: TCRs in the repertoires were matched against a reference library of SARS-CoV-2-specific TCRs that had been generated with the MIRA antigen-specificity platform. Breadth meant the fraction of unique TCRs that were SARS-CoV-2-associated, whereas depth meant the fraction of total T cells that were SARS-CoV-2-associated. Each spike-specific TCR was assigned to its reactive spike region and to a CD4 or CD8 class using the MIRA data. Log10-transformed breadth and depth values were compared by one-way ANOVA with Sidak's multiple comparisons tests. TCRdb carries this immuneACCESS record with in-frame sequences only. Its versions omit some clonotypes, under half of them owing to an unresolved V gene in the studies checked, with the rest unexplained. The V and J calls and clone size are taken from that table; D and trimming were inferred from the DNA. Counted in this sample were over 85,000 clones; around 90% of them appeared once. The ten largest account for around 15% of the sample.

The starting material was peripheral blood, obtained 28 days after the second AZD1222 dose. The TCR originated in an adult who received the AZD1222 COVID-19 vaccine. This sequence uses TRBV24-1 and TRBJ2-7; TRBD2 agrees with 10 junctional bases. The nucleotides read TGTGCCACCAGCGAAGGAGCGGGAGGGCGGTACGAGCAGTACTTC. It translates as CATSEGAGGRYEQYF.